The clone carrying this T cell receptor beta chain was recorded once. Its antigen is undetermined. This record belongs to a study of shared clonotypes between healthy human individuals. Points from the study as a whole: Shared clonotypes across all four donors exceeded non-shared ones in generation probability.

Deep-level assay runs were performed. The authors loaded 150 to 250 ng DNA, some 32,000 T cell genomes, into sorted-subset replicate PCRs. Generated by immunoSEQ multiplex PCR, the TCRdb table keeps only in-frame clones and is missing some. The top ten clones hold under 2% of a sample with more than 2 million clones, roughly 95% of them seen once. It was CD45RO-negative cells, positively selected for CCR7, that made up naive CD8 cells, with terminally differentiated effector memory CD45RA+ cells excluded. Healthy HIV-negative adults without recent acute infections or vaccinations served as donors. In germline, CDR1 is SGDLS, CDR2 YYNGEE. This CDR3 is 16 amino acids long. V dropped 3 bases and J dropped 2; count of bases not matched to a gene: 8.

Sequencing was performed on naive CD8+ T cells from PBMCs. The rearrangement uses TRBV9 and TRBJ2-1; 7 positions match TRBD2. This TCR was recovered from a man between 18 and 29 years old in good health. Some clones in this sample may be carry-over from other donors' samples. This chain's CDR3 is CASSANPSGPYNEQFF. CDR3 coding DNA: TGTGCCAGCAGCGCCAATCCTAGCGGACCCTACAATGAGCAGTTCTTC.